This record concerns one T cell receptor beta chain sequence. This entry belongs to a study of blood T cell repertoires in COVID-19. Turning to the study itself: The United States, Italy and Spain supplied acute and convalescent COVID-19 samples.

Original methodology: Scientists estimated how many nucleated cells there were by amplifying reference gene primers. Only in-frame clones appear in the TCRdb table, and some are missing; sequencing was by immunoSEQ multiplex PCR. V, J and clone size were drawn from that table, and D and trimming were deduced from the DNA. The data hold 150,000 to 200,000 clones, with 85% observed a single time. The CDR3 is 13 residues long. Unmatched junction bases numbered 1, after V lost 5 bases and J lost 1 base. Germline V gene lookup returns CDR1 SGHTA and CDR2 FQGNSA. The receptor was isolated from a human donor with acute or convalescent COVID-19. The donor label of this sample is uncertain. Sequenced input: peripheral blood. The gene calls are TRBV7-2 and TRBJ1-2; 7 bases fit TRBD1. The CDR3 nucleotides read TGTGCCAGCAGCCGACAGGGTAACTATGGCTACACCTTC. Translation gives CASSRQGNYGYTF.